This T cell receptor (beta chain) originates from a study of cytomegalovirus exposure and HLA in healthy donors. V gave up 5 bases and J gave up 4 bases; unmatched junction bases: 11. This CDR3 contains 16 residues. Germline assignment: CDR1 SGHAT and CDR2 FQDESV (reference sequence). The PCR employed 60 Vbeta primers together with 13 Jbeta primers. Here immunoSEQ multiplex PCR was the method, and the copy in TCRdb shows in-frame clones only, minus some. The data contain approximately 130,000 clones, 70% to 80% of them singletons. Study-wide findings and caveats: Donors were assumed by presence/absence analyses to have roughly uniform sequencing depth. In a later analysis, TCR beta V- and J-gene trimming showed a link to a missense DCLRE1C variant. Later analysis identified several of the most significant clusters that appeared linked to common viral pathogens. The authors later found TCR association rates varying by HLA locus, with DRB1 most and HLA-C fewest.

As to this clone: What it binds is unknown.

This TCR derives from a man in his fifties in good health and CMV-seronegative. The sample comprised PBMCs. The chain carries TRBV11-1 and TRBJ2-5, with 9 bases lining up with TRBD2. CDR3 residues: CASSDLSGRVRETQYF. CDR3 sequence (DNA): TGTGCCAGCAGCGACCTTAGCGGGAGAGTTCGAGAGACCCAGTACTTC.